The present T cell receptor beta chain was sequenced within a study of OX40 agonist ivuxolimab in advanced cancers. Whole-study results and caveats: The study found that CD8+ T cells averaged more expanded clones than CD4+. The study found among the lowest clonal expansion in partial responders at 0.1-3.0 mg/kg. The antigen specificity of the peripheral T cells (those that were expanded) was not determined.

Of note for this clone: Its antigen is not known.

V lost 5 bases and J lost 16; bases outside the gene matches: 9. Germline CDR1 SNHLY, CDR2 FYNNEI. The CDR3 runs 12 residues. This table comes from immunoSEQ multiplex PCR, and its TCRdb copy is limited to in-frame clones, with some not included. This sample carries 45,000 or so clones, roughly 90% of them seen once, and the ten largest clones take 0.85% to 1.2%. The chain links TRBV2 to TRBJ1-5, with 9 bases that match TRBD1. This clonotype was sampled from an adult with an advanced solid tumor such as melanoma, head and neck, liver or kidney cancer. Sequences were derived from CD4+ or CD8+ T cells sorted from blood, sampled in a trial of the OX40 agonist ivuxolimab. In DNA, the CDR3 is TGTGCCAGCAGTTTGGGGACAGGGCAGGGTCATTTT. Protein product: CASSLGTGQGHF.